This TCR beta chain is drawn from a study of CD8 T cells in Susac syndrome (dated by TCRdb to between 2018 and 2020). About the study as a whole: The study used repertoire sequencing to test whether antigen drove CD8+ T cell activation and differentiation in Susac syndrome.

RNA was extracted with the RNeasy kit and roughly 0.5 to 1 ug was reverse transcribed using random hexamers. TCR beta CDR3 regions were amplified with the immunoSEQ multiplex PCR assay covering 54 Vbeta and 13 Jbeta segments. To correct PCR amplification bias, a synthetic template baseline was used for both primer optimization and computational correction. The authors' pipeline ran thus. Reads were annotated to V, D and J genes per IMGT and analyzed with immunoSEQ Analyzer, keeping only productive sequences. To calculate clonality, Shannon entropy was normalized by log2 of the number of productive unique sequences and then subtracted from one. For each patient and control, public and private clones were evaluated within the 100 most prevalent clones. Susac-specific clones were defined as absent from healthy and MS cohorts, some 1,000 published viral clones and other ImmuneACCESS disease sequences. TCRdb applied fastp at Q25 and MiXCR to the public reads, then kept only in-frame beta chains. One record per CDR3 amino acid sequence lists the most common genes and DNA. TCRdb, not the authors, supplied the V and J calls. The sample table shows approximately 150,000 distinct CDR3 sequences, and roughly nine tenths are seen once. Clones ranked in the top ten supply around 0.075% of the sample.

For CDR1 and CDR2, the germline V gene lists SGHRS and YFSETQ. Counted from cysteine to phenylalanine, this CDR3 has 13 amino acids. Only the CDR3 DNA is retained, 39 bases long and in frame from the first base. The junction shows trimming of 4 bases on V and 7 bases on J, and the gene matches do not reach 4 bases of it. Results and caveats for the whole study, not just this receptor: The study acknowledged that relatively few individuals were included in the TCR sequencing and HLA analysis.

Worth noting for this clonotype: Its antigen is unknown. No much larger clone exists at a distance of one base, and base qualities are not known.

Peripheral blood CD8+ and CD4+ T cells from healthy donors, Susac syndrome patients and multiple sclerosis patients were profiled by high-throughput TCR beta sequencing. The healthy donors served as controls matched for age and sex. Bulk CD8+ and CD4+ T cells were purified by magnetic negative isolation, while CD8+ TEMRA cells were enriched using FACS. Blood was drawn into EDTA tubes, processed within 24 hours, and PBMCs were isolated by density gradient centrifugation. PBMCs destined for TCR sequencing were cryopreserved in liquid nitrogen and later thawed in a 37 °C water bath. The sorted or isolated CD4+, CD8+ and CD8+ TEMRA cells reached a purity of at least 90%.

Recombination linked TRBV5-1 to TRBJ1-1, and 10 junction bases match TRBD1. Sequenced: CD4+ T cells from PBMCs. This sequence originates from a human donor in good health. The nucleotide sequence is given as TGCGCCAGCAGCACGGACAGGGGGAGTGAAGCTTTCTTT. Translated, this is CASSTDRGSEAFF. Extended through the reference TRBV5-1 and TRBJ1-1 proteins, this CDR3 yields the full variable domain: KAGVTQTPRYLIKTRGQQVTLSCSPISGHRSVSWYQQTPGQGLQFLFEYFSETQRNKGNFPGRFSGRQFSNSRSEMNVSTLELGDSALYLCASSTDRGSEAFFGQGTRLTVV.